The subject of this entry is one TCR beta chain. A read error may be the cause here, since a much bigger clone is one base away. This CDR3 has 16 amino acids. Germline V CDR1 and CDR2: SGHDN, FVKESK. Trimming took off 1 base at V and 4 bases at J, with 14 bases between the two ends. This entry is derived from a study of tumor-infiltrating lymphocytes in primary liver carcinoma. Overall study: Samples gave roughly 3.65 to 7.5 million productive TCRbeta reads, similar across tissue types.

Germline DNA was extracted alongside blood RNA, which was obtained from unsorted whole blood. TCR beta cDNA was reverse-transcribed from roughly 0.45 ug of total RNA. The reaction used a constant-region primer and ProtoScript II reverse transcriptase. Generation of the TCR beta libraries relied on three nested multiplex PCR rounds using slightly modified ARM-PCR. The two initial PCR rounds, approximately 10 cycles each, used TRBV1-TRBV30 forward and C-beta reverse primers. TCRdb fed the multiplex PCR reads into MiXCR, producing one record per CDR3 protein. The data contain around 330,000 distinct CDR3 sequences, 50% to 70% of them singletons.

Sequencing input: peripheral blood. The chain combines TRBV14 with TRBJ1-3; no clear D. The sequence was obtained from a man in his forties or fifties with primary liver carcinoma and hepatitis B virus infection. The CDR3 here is CASSQVLSKFGNTIYF. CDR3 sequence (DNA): TGTGCCAGCAGCCAAGTTCTCTCGAAGTTCGGAAACACCATATATTTT. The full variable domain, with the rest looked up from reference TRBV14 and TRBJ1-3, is EAGVTQFPSHSVIEKGQTVTLRCDPISGHDNLYWYRRVMGKEIKFLLHFVKESKQDESGMPNNRFLAERTGGTYSTLKVQPAELEDSGVYFCASSQVLSKFGNTIYFGEGSWLTVV.